This T cell receptor beta chain comes out of a study of cytomegalovirus exposure and HLA in healthy donors. This PCR relied on a set of 60 Vbeta primers and 13 Jbeta primers. This table comes from immunoSEQ multiplex PCR, and its TCRdb copy is limited to in-frame clones, with some not included. The sample yields about 160,000 clones, roughly 80% seen once. Trimming cost V 4 bases and J 10 bases; bases outside gene matches: 3. The CDR3 runs to 14 residues. Looked up from germline, CDR1 is LNHNV and CDR2 is YYDKDF (reference sequence). Although they were nominally healthy when sampled, donors likely had unrecorded immune exposures. For this clone: Its antigen is as yet unknown.

Findings and caveats of the study: Later, an analysis showed that TCR beta chains associated with HLA were more clonally expanded than others that were equally common. Prior analysis indicated that the majority of TCR beta V segments exhibited productivity approximately 90% or approximately 30% of the time. Highest at DRB1 and lowest at HLA-C, TCR association rates differed among HLA loci in a later analysis.

The receptor was derived from a male donor in good health and CMV-seropositive. The material sequenced was PBMCs. The J gene is TRBJ2-1, the V gene TRBV15; TRBD2 agrees at 14 bases. In nucleotides, the CDR3 is TGTGCCACCAGCACAAGGACTAGCGGGAGGGAGCAGTTCTTC. This codes for CATSTRTSGREQFF.